This T cell receptor delta chain appears in the sequencing data of a study of gamma-delta chains in newborns, infants, children. Study-wide context: Microbial exposure reportedly drives polyclonal innate γδ T cell expansion after birth.

TCRdb made new clone calls on the reads using CATT. The sample carries 4,600 or so delta-chain clones, approximately 2.8% recorded once. By frequency in the sample, this clone is large. In the same sample, other DNA sequences code for this CDR3. CDR1 is GEAIGNYY, CDR2 EKD, per germline. J was trimmed by 0 bases and V by 0 bases; bases with no gene match: 3. The CDR3 is 19 amino acids. The sequencing input was blood. The chain combines TRDV2 with TRDJ3, with 11 bases that match TRDD3. This receptor was identified in a child who was a newborn, infant or young child, either healthy, febrile or measles-vaccinated (not recorded which). CDR3 protein: CACDTVLGDSSWDTRQMFF. The CDR3 DNA reads TGTGCCTGTGACACCGTACTGGGGGATAGCTCCTGGGACACCCGACAGATGTTTTTC.